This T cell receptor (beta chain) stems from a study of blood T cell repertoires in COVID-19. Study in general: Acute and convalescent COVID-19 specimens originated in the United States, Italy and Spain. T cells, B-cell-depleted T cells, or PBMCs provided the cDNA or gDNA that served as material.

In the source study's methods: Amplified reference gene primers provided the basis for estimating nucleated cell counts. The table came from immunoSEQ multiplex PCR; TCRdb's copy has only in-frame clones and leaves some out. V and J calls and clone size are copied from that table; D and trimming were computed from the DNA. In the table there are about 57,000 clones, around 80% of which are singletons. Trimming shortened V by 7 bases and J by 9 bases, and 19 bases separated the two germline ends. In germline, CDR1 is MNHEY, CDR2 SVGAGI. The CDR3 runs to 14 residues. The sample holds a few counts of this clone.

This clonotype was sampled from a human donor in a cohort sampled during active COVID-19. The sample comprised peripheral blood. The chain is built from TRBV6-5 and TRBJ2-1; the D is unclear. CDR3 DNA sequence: TGTGCCAGCACCCCAAGAGCCCATCTAGGTGAGCAGTTCTTC. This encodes CASTPRAHLGEQFF.